These 27 T cell receptor beta chains were sequenced from one sample in a study of siplizumab effects on memory and regulatory T cells. The method was immunoSEQ multiplex PCR; TCRdb's version includes in-frame clones alone and lacks a portion of them. The repertoire holds under 130,000 clones, with just over 90% as singletons. Sample: CD4+ T cells sorted from blood. Receptors were obtained from a human donor in good health.

The V call is TRBV5-4, the J call TRBJ1-2; 9 nucleotides agree with TRBD1. The CDR3 runs to 15 residues. The V and J ends lost 2 bases and 4 bases, in that order; junction bases with no gene match: 6. In germline, CDR1 is SGHNT, CDR2 YYREEE (reference sequence). CDR3 protein: CASSLDRGMIYGYTF. CDR3 sequence (DNA): TGTGCCAGCAGCTTAGACAGGGGGATGATCTATGGCTACACCTTC.

The V and J genes are TRBV27 and TRBJ2-5, with TRBD2 identical over 9 bases. CDR3 size: 16 residues. The germline CDR1 and CDR2 sequences are MNHEY and SMNVEV (reference sequence). Trimming removed 0 bases from V and 5 bases from J; junction bases left unmatched: 7. The CDR3 nucleotides read TGTGCCAGCAGTTTATCCGGGCGGGGGGGCTATGAGACCCAGTACTTC. Its translation: CASSLSGRGGYETQYF.

V usage is TRBV7-9 and J usage is TRBJ2-7; 10 bases match TRBD1. The germline CDR1 and CDR2 sequences are SEHNR and FQNEAQ (reference sequence). With 7 bases clipped from V and 7 bases from J, the junction kept 10 bases outside the gene matches. The CDR3 is 14 amino acids. The chain's CDR3 is CASNRDRGPEEQYF. CDR3 bases: TGTGCCAGCAACAGAGACAGGGGGCCGGAAGAGCAGTACTTC.

The gene calls are TRBV30 and TRBJ2-3; 8 nucleotides line up with TRBD2. Per germline, CDR1 GTSNPN and CDR2 SVGIG (reference sequence). CDR3 length: 14 residues. Trimming cost V 2 bases and J 3 bases; bases outside gene matches: 4. The CDR3 DNA follows: TGTGCCTGGAGTTTGGGCGGGGGGACAGATACGCAGTATTTT. Protein sequence: CAWSLGGGTDTQYF. Drawing the rest from reference TRBV30 and TRBJ2-3, the complete variable domain is SQTIHQWPATLVQPVGSPLSLECTVEGTSNPNLYWYRQAAGRGLQLLFYSVGIGQISSEVPQNLSASRPQDRQFILSSKKLLLSDSGFYLCAWSLGGGTDTQYFGPGTRLTVL.

CDR3 loop: CAWSVRDGTEAFF. Here the CDR3 DNA reads TGTGCCTGGAGTGTACGAGACGGGACTGAAGCTTTCTTT. V and J are TRBV30 and TRBJ1-1; no clear D gene. V was trimmed by 0 bases and J by 5 bases, leaving 10 bases between them. Looked up from germline, CDR1 is GTSNPN and CDR2 is SVGIG (reference sequence). The CDR3 extends over 13 amino acids.

The chain combines TRBV14 with TRBJ2-1; a weak D match, TRBD1 (5 bases). The V end was cut by 1 base, the J end by 4 bases, with 17 bases between. This CDR3 contains 17 residues. Per germline, CDR1 SGHDN and CDR2 FVKESK. The DNA of the CDR3 is TGTGCCAGCAGCCAAGGCACCCGAAGTGGGGCTTACAATGAGCAGTTCTTC. Its protein product is CASSQGTRSGAYNEQFF.

The rearrangement links TRBV15 to TRBJ2-1, with 10 bases lining up with TRBD2. J was trimmed by 6 bases and V by 4 bases; bases with no gene match: 9. The CDR3 is made up of 16 amino acids. CDR1 and CDR2 (germline): LNHNV, YYDKDF (reference sequence). The CDR3 DNA sequence: TGTGCCACCAGCATACCCCTAGCGGGAGTTTTCAATGAGCAGTTCTTC. Amino acids: CATSIPLAGVFNEQFF.

This clone was seen a single time. V gene TRBV14 combines with J gene TRBJ1-6; D is unclear. Looked up from germline, CDR1 is SGHDN and CDR2 is FVKESK. CDR3 size: 16 residues. The V and J ends lost 4 bases and 6 bases respectively, with 16 bases between them. The CDR3 DNA sequence: TGTGCCAGCAGCCCCCGAGGGCCAGGAGCTAATTCACCCCTCCACTTT. It encodes CASSPRGPGANSPLHF. Based on the CDR3 plus reference TRBV14 and TRBJ1-6, the full variable domain is EAGVTQFPSHSVIEKGQTVTLRCDPISGHDNLYWYRRVMGKEIKFLLHFVKESKQDESGMPNNRFLAERTGGTYSTLKVQPAELEDSGVYFCASSPRGPGANSPLHFGNGTRLTVT.

In DNA, the CDR3 is TGTGCCAGTCATCCGATTAGCACAGATACGCAGTATTTT. It translates to CASHPISTDTQYF. This chain links TRBV27 with TRBJ2-3; D unresolved. Germline V gives CDR1 MNHEY, CDR2 SMNVEV (reference sequence). The CDR3 is 13 residues long. V lost 9 bases to trimming and J lost 0 bases, with 10 bases between them.

DNA of the CDR3: TGTGCCAGCAGCACGGACAGGGGAAGGGTGACAGATACGCAGTATTTT. Protein: CASSTDRGRVTDTQYF. The gene calls are TRBV5-6 and TRBJ2-3; TRBD1 aligns across 9 bases. The CDR3 loop spans 16 amino acids. CDR1 SGHDT and CDR2 YYEEEE come from the germline V gene. The junction had 9 bases not matched to a gene; V was cut back by 4 bases and J by 3 bases.

The chain recombines TRBV7-2 with TRBJ1-5; D gene ambiguous. The CDR3 is 12 amino acids. Germline V gene lookup returns CDR1 SGHTA and CDR2 FQGNSA. V dropped 5 bases and J dropped 4 bases, with 6 bases sitting between them. The CDR3 sequence is CASSVSNQPQHF. The CDR3 coding sequence is TGTGCCAGCAGCGTTTCTAATCAGCCCCAGCATTTT.

J is TRBJ2-7 and V is TRBV25-1, with 7 bases identical to TRBD2. The V gene's germline CDR1 is MGHDK and CDR2 SYGVNS. V dropped 2 bases and J dropped 9; count of bases not matched to a gene: 1. The CDR3 length is 11 residues. CDR3 in amino acids: CASSEGGGQYF. As DNA, the CDR3 is TGTGCCAGCAGTGAAGGCGGGGGGCAGTACTTC.

The chain joins TRBV14 to TRBJ2-1; TRBD2 agrees at 10 bases. Germline CDR1 is SGHDN and CDR2 is FVKESK. The length of the CDR3 is 17 residues. With V trimmed by 5 bases and J by 5 bases, 12 bases remained unmatched. The CDR3 bases are TGTGCCAGCAGCAGCCAGGCAGGACTAGCGGCCAACAATGAGCAGTTCTTC. Translating gives CASSSQAGLAANNEQFF.

The J gene is TRBJ1-4, the V gene TRBV5-4; TRBD1 agrees at 9 bases. The CDR3 extends over 16 amino acids. Looked up from germline, CDR1 is SGHNT and CDR2 is YYREEE (reference sequence). V trimming: 4 bases; J trimming: 8 bases; junction bases outside the gene matches: 12. This CDR3 is CASSTVDRGATEKLFF. In DNA, the CDR3 is TGTGCCAGCAGCACAGTAGACAGGGGGGCGACCGAAAAACTGTTTTTT.

The chain links TRBV6-1 to TRBJ2-3; tentative D call: TRBD2 (7 bases). V lost 3 bases to trimming and J lost 6 bases, with 13 bases between them. There are 14 residues in the CDR3. Germline loops: CDR1 MNHNS, CDR2 SASEGT. CDR3 DNA sequence: TGTGCCAGCAGTGAGGGGGGGGGCGAGGATACGCAGTATTTT. Encoded protein: CASSEGGGEDTQYF.

J is TRBJ1-5 and V is TRBV19; D possibly corresponds to TRBD1 (5 bases). The V gene lost 3 bases and the J gene lost 1 base, with 10 bases spanning the gap. The V gene's germline CDR1 is LNHDA and CDR2 SQIVND (reference sequence). CDR3 length: 15 amino acids. CDR3 in amino acids: CASSIVGESNQPQHF. The CDR3 coding sequence is TGTGCCAGTAGTATTGTAGGGGAGAGCAATCAGCCCCAGCATTTT.

The chain links TRBV7-3 to TRBJ2-1, with 10 nucleotides matching TRBD1. The V and J ends lost 5 bases and 2 bases, in that order; junction bases with no gene match: 3. This CDR3 comprises 15 residues. CDR1 and CDR2 (germline): SGHTA, FQGTGA. The CDR3 DNA reads TGTGCCAGCAGCGCCGGGACAGGGGCCTACAATGAGCAGTTCTTC. Amino acid sequence: CASSAGTGAYNEQFF.

The rearrangement joins TRBV7-6 to TRBJ1-5, with 9 nucleotides matching TRBD1. The V segment lost 4 bases and the J segment 7 bases; nucleotides outside the gene matches: 5. Germline V gene data show CDR1 as SGHVS and CDR2 as FNYEAQ. CDR3 size: 14 residues. The CDR3 sequence is CASSSAGQGQPQHF. For the CDR3, the DNA is TGTGCCAGCAGCTCCGCGGGACAGGGCCAGCCCCAGCATTTT.

V is TRBV7-3 and J is TRBJ2-2; 13 bases align to TRBD2. Germline V gives CDR1 SGHTA, CDR2 FQGTGA. The CDR3 is 18 amino acids. Trimming took 1 base from V and 0 from J; bases not matched to a gene: 2. CDR3 sequence: CASSLRTSGRANTGELFF. The CDR3 DNA is TGTGCCAGCAGCTTAAGGACTAGCGGGAGAGCGAACACCGGGGAGCTGTTTTTT.

The chain combines TRBV9 with TRBJ2-1; 11 bases are a match to TRBD2. The germline gives CDR1 SGDLS, CDR2 YYNGEE. Unmatched junction bases numbered 5, after V lost 2 bases and J lost 4 bases. CDR3 length: 16 amino acids. CDR3 DNA: TGTGCCAGCAGCGTCACTAGCGGGAGAACTTACAATGAGCAGTTCTTC. Translating it yields CASSVTSGRTYNEQFF.

Concerning this clone itself: In the same sample, other DNA sequences code for this CDR3. The chain is built from TRBV5-1 and TRBJ2-3; D gene uncertain. V dropped 3 bases and J dropped 6 bases, with 8 bases sitting between them. Germline CDR1 SGHRS, CDR2 YFSETQ. The CDR3 is made up of 12 amino acids. CDR3 in amino acids: CASSSVGDTQYF. CDR3 in DNA: TGCGCCAGCAGCTCTGTGGGGGATACGCAGTATTTT.

In regard to this clone: Other DNA sequences of this sample code for an identical CDR3. The chain joins TRBV27 to TRBJ2-6; the match to TRBD2 covers 11 bases. After removal of 0 bases from V and 2 bases from J, the junction contained 6 bases not matched to a gene. CDR3 length: 19 residues. CDR1 and CDR2 (germline): MNHEY, SMNVEV (reference sequence). CDR3 region: CASSLSSGLAGAGANVLTF. CDR3 nucleotides: TGTGCCAGCAGTTTATCCTCTGGACTAGCGGGCGCTGGGGCCAACGTCCTGACTTTC.

The chain has TRBV29-1 and TRBJ2-1; 13 bases align to TRBD2. V trimming: 7 bases; J trimming: 9 bases; junction bases outside the gene matches: 9. This CDR3 has 14 amino acids. Germline V CDR1 and CDR2: SQVTM, ANQGSEA. The CDR3 DNA reads as TGCAGCGGGGGGACTAGCGGGACGGGCGTTGAGCAGTTCTTC. Translating it yields CSGGTSGTGVEQFF.

This rearrangement joins TRBV6-5 to TRBJ2-5; 11 positions match TRBD2. After removal of 6 bases from V and 6 bases from J, the junction contained 6 bases not matched to a gene. Looked up from germline, CDR1 is MNHEY and CDR2 is SVGAGI. CDR3 length: 14 residues. DNA for the CDR3: TGTGCCAGCAGCCTAGCGGGGGGTCGGCAGACCCAGTACTTC. This translates into CASSLAGGRQTQYF.

The chain combines TRBV14 with TRBJ2-1; possibly TRBD2 for D (6 bases). Germline V lookup: CDR1 SGHDN, CDR2 FVKESK. V was shortened by 4 bases and J by 13 bases, with 17 bases between the two germline ends. This CDR3 contains 13 residues. CDR3: CASSRDGPGLQFF. The CDR3 DNA follows: TGTGCCAGCAGCCGGGATGGACCGGGACTTCAGTTCTTC.

The count of this clone is one. The rearrangement uses TRBV6-1 and TRBJ2-3; perhaps TRBD2 as D (7 bases). V lost 3 bases to trimming and J lost 0 bases, with 10 bases between them. The CDR3 extends over 15 amino acids. Looked up from germline, CDR1 is MNHNS and CDR2 is SASEGT. DNA for the CDR3: TGTGCCAGCAGTGAGAGGGGGGGTAGCACAGATACGCAGTATTTT. This codes for CASSERGGSTDTQYF.

The J gene is TRBJ1-2, the V gene TRBV9, with 7 nucleotides matching TRBD1. The CDR3 spans 13 residues. Germline CDR1 reads SGDLS; CDR2 reads YYNGEE. V lost 4 bases to trimming and J lost 6 bases; unmatched junction nucleotides: 6. CDR3 DNA: TGTGCCAGCAGCAGACAGGGAGTAGATGGCTACACCTTC. Encoded protein: CASSRQGVDGYTF.